The T cell receptor (beta chain) under discussion was sequenced for a study of liver allograft versus peripheral blood T cells. Study-wide context: Transplanted livers and recipients' peripheral blood had their T cell receptor repertoires compared. Findings and limits, study-wide: Intragraft liver T cell receptor repertoires reportedly differed from peripheral blood repertoires.

V lost 2 bases, J lost 0 bases, and 11 bases lay in between. In germline, CDR1 is LGHNT, CDR2 FRNRAP. This CDR3 is 15 amino acids long. This clonotype is medium-sized by share. Its specificity is not known. TCRdb re-derived calls from the reads in MiXCR, one entry per CDR3 protein. Counted here are just over 8,500 distinct CDR3 sequences, 15% to 20% occurring once; the ten biggest clones make up 1.8%. The source is a human patient who had a liver transplant. Some T cells may be graft donor cells. The J gene is TRBJ2-7, the V gene TRBV12-5; D unclear. This chain's CDR3 is CASGLTPDTSYEQYF. The CDR3 region has the DNA TGTGCTAGTGGTTTGACCCCTGACACCTCCTACGAGCAGTACTTC. The whole variable domain, filled in from reference TRBV12-5 and TRBJ2-7, reads DARVTQTPRHKVTEMGQEVTMRCQPILGHNTVFWYRQTMMQGLELLAYFRNRAPLDDSGMPKDRFSAEMPDATLATLKIQPSEPRDSAVYFCASGLTPDTSYEQYFGPGTRLTVT.